This entry concerns a single TCR beta chain. The data derive from a study of blood T cell repertoires in COVID-19. About the research overall: Researchers got acute and convalescent COVID-19 samples from the United States, Italy and Spain. The analysed material was cDNA or gDNA that came from T cells, B-cell-depleted T cells, or PBMCs.

The germline V gene encodes CDR1 SGHTA and CDR2 FQGNSA. The CDR3 contains 14 residues. After removal of 0 bases from V and 7 bases from J, the junction contained 4 bases not matched to a gene. The method was immunoSEQ multiplex PCR; TCRdb's version includes in-frame clones alone and lacks a portion of them. The sample carries roughly 140,000 clones, about 87% recorded once. The TCR comes from a human donor in a cohort sampled during active COVID-19. Sequencing was done on a sample of peripheral blood. The genes are TRBV7-2 and TRBJ2-3; 7 nucleotides agree with TRBD2. The chain's CDR3 is CASSLAGGDHTQYF. The CDR3 DNA reads as TGTGCCAGCAGCTTAGCGGGGGGGGATCATACGCAGTATTTT.